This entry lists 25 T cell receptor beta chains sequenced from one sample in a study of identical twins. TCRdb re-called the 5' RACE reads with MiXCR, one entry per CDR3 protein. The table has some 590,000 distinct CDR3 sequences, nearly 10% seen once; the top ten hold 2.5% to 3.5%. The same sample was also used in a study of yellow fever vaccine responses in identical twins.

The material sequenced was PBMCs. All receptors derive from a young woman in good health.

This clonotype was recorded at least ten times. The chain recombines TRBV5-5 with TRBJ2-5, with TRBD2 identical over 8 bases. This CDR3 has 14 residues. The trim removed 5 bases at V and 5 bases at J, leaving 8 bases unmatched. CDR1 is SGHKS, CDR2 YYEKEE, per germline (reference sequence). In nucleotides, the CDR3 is TGTGCCAGCAGTACCCGACTAGCGCGGGAGACCCAGTACTTC. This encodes CASSTRLARETQYF.

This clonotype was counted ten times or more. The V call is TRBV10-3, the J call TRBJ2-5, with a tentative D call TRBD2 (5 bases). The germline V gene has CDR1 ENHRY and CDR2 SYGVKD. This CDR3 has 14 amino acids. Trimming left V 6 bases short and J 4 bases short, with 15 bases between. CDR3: CAIRSDRDSETQYF. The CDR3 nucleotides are TGTGCCATCAGGAGTGACCGGGATTCAGAGACCCAGTACTTC.

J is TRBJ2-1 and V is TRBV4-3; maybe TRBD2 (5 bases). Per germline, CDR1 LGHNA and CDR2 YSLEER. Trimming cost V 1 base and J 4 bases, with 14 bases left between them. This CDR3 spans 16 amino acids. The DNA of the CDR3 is TGCGCCAGCAGCCAAGCGCGGGCCGAGGAGTACAATGAGCAGTTCTTC. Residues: CASSQARAEEYNEQFF.

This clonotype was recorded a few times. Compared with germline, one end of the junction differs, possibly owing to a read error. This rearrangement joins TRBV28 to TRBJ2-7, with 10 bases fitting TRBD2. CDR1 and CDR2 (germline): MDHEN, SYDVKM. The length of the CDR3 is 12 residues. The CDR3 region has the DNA TGTGCCGGCAGCGGGGGGGCGCAGGAGCAGTACTTC. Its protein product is CAGSGGAQEQYF.

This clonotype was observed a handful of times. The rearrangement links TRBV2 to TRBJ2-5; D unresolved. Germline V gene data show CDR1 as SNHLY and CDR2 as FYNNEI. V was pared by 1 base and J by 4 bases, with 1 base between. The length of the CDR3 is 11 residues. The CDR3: CASSEGETQYF. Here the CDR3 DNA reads TGTGCCAGCAGTGAAGGAGAGACCCAGTACTTC.

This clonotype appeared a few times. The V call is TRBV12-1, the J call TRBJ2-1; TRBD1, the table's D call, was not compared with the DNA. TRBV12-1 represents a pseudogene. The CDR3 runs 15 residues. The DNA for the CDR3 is TGTGCCAGCAGCTTTGCGGCAGGGTGGTACAATGAGCAGTTCTTC. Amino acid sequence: CASSFAAGWYNEQFF.

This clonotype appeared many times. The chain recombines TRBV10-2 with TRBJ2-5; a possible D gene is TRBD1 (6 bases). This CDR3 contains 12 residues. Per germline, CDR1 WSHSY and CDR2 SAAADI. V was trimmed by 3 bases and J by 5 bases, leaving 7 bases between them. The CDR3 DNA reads TGCGCCAGCAGTGAACAGGGTGAGACCCAGTACTTC. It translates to CASSEQGETQYF.

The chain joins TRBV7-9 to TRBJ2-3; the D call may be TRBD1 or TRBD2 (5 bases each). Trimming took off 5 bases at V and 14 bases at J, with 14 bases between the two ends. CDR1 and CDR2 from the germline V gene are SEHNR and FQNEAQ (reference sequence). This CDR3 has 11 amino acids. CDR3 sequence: CASSAGTGGYF. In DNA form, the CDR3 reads TGTGCCAGCAGCGCAGGGACGGGCGGGTATTTT.

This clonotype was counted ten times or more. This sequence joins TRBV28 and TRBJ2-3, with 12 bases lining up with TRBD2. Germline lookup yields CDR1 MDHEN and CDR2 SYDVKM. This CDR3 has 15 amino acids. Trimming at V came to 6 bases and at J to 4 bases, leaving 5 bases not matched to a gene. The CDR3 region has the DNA TGTGCCAGCAGCGCTAGCGGGAGGGTAGCAGATACGCAGTATTTT. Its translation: CASSASGRVADTQYF.

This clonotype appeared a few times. The CDR3 loop reads CAWSIGGQGRFEQYF. The DNA for the CDR3 is TGTGCCTGGAGTATTGGGGGACAGGGGCGCTTCGAGCAGTACTTC. V gene TRBV30 combines with J gene TRBJ2-7, with 10 bases matching TRBD1. The CDR3 sequence is 15 residues long. Trimming removed 2 bases from V and 6 bases from J; junction bases left unmatched: 10. From germline, CDR1 is GTSNPN and CDR2 SVGIG (reference sequence).

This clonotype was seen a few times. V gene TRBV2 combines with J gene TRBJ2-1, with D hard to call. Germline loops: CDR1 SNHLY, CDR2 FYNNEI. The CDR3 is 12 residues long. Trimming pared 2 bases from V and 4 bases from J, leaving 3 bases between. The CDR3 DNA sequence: TGTGCCAGCAGTGAACAGTACAATGAGCAGTTCTTC. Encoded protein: CASSEQYNEQFF.

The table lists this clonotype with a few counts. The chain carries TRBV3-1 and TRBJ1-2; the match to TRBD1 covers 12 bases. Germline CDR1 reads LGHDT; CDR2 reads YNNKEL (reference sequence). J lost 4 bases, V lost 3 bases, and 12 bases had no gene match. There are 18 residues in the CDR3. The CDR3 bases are TGTGCCAGCAGCCACCCGGGACAGGGGGCGCGTCAGGCCTATGGCTACACCTTC. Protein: CASSHPGQGARQAYGYTF.

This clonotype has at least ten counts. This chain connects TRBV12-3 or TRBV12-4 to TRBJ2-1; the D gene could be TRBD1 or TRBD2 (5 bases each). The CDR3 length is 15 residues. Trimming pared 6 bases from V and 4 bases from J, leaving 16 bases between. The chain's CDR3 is CASSPPGTRYNEQFF. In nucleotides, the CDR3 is TGTGCCAGCAGCCCCCCGGGGACCCGTTACAATGAGCAGTTCTTC.

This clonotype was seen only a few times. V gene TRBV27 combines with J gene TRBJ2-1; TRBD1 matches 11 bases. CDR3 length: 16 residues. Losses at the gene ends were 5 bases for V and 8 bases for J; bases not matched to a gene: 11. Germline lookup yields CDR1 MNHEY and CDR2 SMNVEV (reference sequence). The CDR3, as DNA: TGTGCCAGCAGTCCCCTGGGACAGGGGGAACGGGATGAGCAGTTCTTC. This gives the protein CASSPLGQGERDEQFF.

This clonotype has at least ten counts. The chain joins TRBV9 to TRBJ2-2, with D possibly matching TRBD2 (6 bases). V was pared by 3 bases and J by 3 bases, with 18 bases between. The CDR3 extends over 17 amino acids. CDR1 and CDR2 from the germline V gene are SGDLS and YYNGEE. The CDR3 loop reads CASSGSSVRMDTGELFF. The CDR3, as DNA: TGTGCCAGCAGCGGTTCTAGCGTCAGGATGGACACCGGGGAGCTGTTTTTT.

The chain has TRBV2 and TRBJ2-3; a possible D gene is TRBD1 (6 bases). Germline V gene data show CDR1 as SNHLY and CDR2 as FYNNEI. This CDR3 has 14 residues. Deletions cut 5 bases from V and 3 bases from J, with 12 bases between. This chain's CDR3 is CASSNQGMTDTQYF. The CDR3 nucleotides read TGTGCCAGCAGTAATCAGGGGATGACAGATACGCAGTATTTT. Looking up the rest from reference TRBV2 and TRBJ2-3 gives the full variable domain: EPEVTQTPSHQVTQMGQEVILRCVPISNHLYFYWYRQILGQKVEFLVSFYNNEISEKSEIFDDQFSVERPDGSNFTLKIRSTKLEDSAMYFCASSNQGMTDTQYFGPGTRLTVL.

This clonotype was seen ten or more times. The CDR3 coding sequence is TGTGCCAGCAGCCCCCGAGTGAGCTCCTACAATGAGCAGTTCTTC. It is translated as CASSPRVSSYNEQFF. The V gene is TRBV6-1, the J gene TRBJ2-1; no firm D call. Looked up from germline, CDR1 is MNHNS and CDR2 is SASEGT. The CDR3 totals 15 residues. Trimming removed 6 bases at V and 0 bases at J, with 12 bases between.

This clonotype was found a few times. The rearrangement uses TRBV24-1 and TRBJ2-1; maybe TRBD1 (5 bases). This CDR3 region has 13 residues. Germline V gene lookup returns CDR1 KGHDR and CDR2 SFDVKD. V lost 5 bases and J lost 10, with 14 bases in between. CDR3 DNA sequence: TGTGCCACCAGTGGACAGTCGATGATCGAGCAGTTCTTC. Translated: CATSGQSMIEQFF.

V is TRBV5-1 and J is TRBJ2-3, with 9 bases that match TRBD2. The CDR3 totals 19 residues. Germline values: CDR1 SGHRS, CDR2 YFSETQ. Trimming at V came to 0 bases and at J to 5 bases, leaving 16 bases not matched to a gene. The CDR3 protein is CASSLGLWVSGSSEDTQYF. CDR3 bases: TGCGCCAGCAGCTTGGGGCTTTGGGTTAGCGGGAGCTCTGAAGATACGCAGTATTTT.

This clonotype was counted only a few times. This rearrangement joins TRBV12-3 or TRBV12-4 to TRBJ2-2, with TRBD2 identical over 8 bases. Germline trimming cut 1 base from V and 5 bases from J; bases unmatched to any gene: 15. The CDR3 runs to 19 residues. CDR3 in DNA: TGTGCCAGCAGTTTAGTGTCCCCATTGGCGGGAGGAGGGACCGGGGAGCTGTTTTTT. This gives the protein CASSLVSPLAGGGTGELFF.

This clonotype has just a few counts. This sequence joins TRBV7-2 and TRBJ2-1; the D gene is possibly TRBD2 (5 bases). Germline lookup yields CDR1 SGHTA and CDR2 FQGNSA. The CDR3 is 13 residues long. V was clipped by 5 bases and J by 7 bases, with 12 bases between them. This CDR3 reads CASSPQRRNEQFF. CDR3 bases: TGTGCCAGCAGCCCCCAGCGGAGGAATGAGCAGTTCTTC.

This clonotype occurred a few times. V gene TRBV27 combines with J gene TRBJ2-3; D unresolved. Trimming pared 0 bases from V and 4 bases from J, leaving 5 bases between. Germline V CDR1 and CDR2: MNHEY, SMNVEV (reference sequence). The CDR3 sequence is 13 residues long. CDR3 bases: TGTGCCAGCAGTTTATCTACCCCAGATACGCAGTATTTT. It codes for CASSLSTPDTQYF.

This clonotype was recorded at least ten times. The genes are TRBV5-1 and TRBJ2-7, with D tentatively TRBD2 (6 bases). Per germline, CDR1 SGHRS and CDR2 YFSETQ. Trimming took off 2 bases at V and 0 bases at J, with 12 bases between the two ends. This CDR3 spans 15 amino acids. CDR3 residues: CASSLSGGVSYEQYF. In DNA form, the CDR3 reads TGCGCCAGCAGCTTATCGGGCGGGGTCTCCTACGAGCAGTACTTC.

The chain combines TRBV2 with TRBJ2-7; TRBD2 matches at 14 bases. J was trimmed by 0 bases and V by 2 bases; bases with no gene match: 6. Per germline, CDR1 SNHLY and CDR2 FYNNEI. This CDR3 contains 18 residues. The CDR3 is CASSEPRTSGRFSYEQYF. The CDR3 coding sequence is TGTGCCAGCAGTGAACCCCGGACTAGCGGGAGGTTCTCCTACGAGCAGTACTTC. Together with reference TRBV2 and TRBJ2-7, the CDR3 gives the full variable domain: EPEVTQTPSHQVTQMGQEVILRCVPISNHLYFYWYRQILGQKVEFLVSFYNNEISEKSEIFDDQFSVERPDGSNFTLKIRSTKLEDSAMYFCASSEPRTSGRFSYEQYFGPGTRLTVT.

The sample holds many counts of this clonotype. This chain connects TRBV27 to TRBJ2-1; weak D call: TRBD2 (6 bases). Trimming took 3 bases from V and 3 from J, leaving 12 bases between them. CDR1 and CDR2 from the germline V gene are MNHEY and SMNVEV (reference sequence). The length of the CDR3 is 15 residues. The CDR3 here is CASSFPLADYNEQFF. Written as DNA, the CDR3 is TGTGCCAGCAGTTTCCCACTAGCAGACTACAATGAGCAGTTCTTC.